The 27 T cell receptor beta chains below come from one sample, sequenced in a study of T cell responses to AZD1222 COVID-19 vaccine. This table comes from immunoSEQ multiplex PCR, and its TCRdb copy is limited to in-frame clones, with some not included. The sample lists 150,000 to 200,000 clones; just over 90% were seen once. The sequenced sample was peripheral blood, obtained 28 days after the second AZD1222 dose. Receptors were obtained from an adult who received the AZD1222 COVID-19 vaccine.

This chain connects TRBV19 to TRBJ1-2; D possibly corresponds to TRBD1 (5 bases). In germline, CDR1 is LNHDA, CDR2 SQIVND (reference sequence). CDR3 size: 13 residues. Between the trimmed V and J ends, which lost 4 bases and 4 bases, there was a span of 10 bases. The CDR3 protein is CASSREGSYGYTF. DNA for the CDR3: TGTGCCAGTAGTAGGGAGGGGAGCTATGGCTACACCTTC.

The chain links TRBV7-3 to TRBJ2-3; unclear D gene. The CDR3 is 14 amino acids. Between the trimmed V and J ends, which lost 2 bases and 2 bases, there was a span of 8 bases. Germline CDR1 SGHTA, CDR2 FQGTGA. This CDR3 reads CASSLGRNTDTQYF. The CDR3 coding sequence is TGTGCCAGCAGCTTAGGCCGGAACACAGATACGCAGTATTTT.

This chain uses TRBV5-8 with TRBJ2-3; D is possibly TRBD1 (7 bases). Germline V lookup: CDR1 SGHTS, CDR2 YDEGEE. The CDR3 contains 14 residues. V gave up 4 bases and J gave up 4 bases, with 13 bases separating them. The CDR3 region has the DNA TGTGCCAGCAGCAGGAGGGGGCGTTCAGATACGCAGTATTTT. It yields the protein CASSRRGRSDTQYF.

The chain links TRBV7-9 to TRBJ1-2, with D unclear. Germline values: CDR1 SEHNR, CDR2 FQNEAQ (reference sequence). Trimming took off 6 bases at V and 7 bases at J, with 9 bases between the two ends. The CDR3 sequence is 11 residues long. CDR3 sequence: CASSGGSGYTF. Here the CDR3 DNA reads TGTGCCAGCAGTGGTGGGTCTGGCTACACCTTC.

The V call is TRBV7-2, the J call TRBJ2-1; 8 bases are a match to TRBD1. J lost 5 bases, V lost 1 base, and 4 bases had no gene match. The CDR3 has 15 amino acids. Germline CDR1 SGHTA, CDR2 FQGNSA. The CDR3: CASSLVWDRNNEQFF. Here the CDR3 DNA reads TGTGCCAGCAGCTTAGTGTGGGACAGGAACAATGAGCAGTTCTTC.

The genes are TRBV6-6 and TRBJ2-3; possible D gene TRBD1, 5 bases. This CDR3 region has 15 residues. Germline V gives CDR1 MNHNY, CDR2 SVGAGI (reference sequence). The V end was cut by 0 bases, the J end by 0 bases, with 7 bases between. The CDR3 reads CASSYSRQSTDTQYF. The CDR3 region has the DNA TGTGCCAGCAGTTACTCGAGACAGAGCACAGATACGCAGTATTTT.

This clone was detected once. V usage is TRBV6-2 or TRBV6-3 and J usage is TRBJ2-5; D gene unclear. V gave up 4 bases and J gave up 4 bases, with 7 bases separating them. CDR3 size: 12 residues. Germline CDR1 reads MNHEY; CDR2 reads SVGEGT. CDR3 residues: CASSFGGETQYF. CDR3 sequence (DNA): TGTGCCAGCAGTTTTGGCGGAGAGACCCAGTACTTC.

This chain connects TRBV7-3 to TRBJ2-3; D ambiguous. Per the germline V gene, CDR1 is SGHTA and CDR2 is FQGTGA. There are 17 residues in the CDR3. V gave up 0 bases and J gave up 0 bases, with 13 bases separating them. CDR3 sequence: CASSLTATHSSTDTQYF. DNA for the CDR3: TGTGCCAGCAGCTTAACGGCGACTCATTCTAGCACAGATACGCAGTATTTT.

The rearrangement uses TRBV7-2 and TRBJ2-3, with unresolved D. The germline gives CDR1 SGHTA, CDR2 FQGNSA. This CDR3 is 14 amino acids long. Trimming removed 1 base from V and 2 bases from J, with 7 bases in between. The CDR3 sequence: CASSLVANTDTQYF. The CDR3 DNA reads TGTGCCAGCAGCTTAGTTGCAAACACAGATACGCAGTATTTT.

The CDR3 here is CARSEDGQISGNTIYF. The DNA of the CDR3 is TGTGCCAGATCAGAAGATGGACAGATCTCTGGAAACACCATATATTTT. The V and J genes are TRBV2 and TRBJ1-3; D might be TRBD1 (6 bases). V was cut by 9 bases and J by 0 bases, with 18 bases left in between. The CDR3 extends over 16 amino acids. CDR1 and CDR2 from the germline V gene are SNHLY and FYNNEI.

The CDR3 DNA reads as TGTGCCAGCAGTTTGGTTGGGGCAAACACTGAAGCTTTCTTT. This sequence encodes CASSLVGANTEAFF. The chain combines TRBV28 with TRBJ1-1; a possible D gene is TRBD1 (5 bases). The CDR3 extends over 14 amino acids. V dropped 3 bases and J dropped 2 bases, with 10 bases sitting between them. CDR1 and CDR2 (germline): MDHEN, SYDVKM.

V gene TRBV7-6 combines with J gene TRBJ1-3, with D perhaps matching TRBD1 (6 bases). The V end was cut by 1 base, the J end by 7 bases, with 20 bases between. Germline values: CDR1 SGHVS, CDR2 FNYEAQ. The CDR3 totals 17 residues. CDR3 loop: CASSLGSGQGPGNTIYF. CDR3 DNA: TGTGCCAGCAGCTTAGGTTCGGGTCAGGGGCCAGGCAACACCATATATTTT.

The rearrangement joins TRBV7-2 to TRBJ2-7, with 10 positions matching TRBD1. Looked up from germline, CDR1 is SGHTA and CDR2 is FQGNSA. The CDR3 covers 15 residues. The J segment lost 1 base and the V segment lost 6 bases, leaving 6 bases of the junction unmatched. The CDR3 reads CASSTGTGVSYEQYF. The CDR3 bases are TGTGCCAGCAGTACCGGGACAGGGGTATCCTACGAGCAGTACTTC. The whole variable domain, filled in from reference TRBV7-2 and TRBJ2-7, reads GAGVSQSPSNKVTEKGKDVELRCDPISGHTALYWYRQSLGQGLEFLIYFQGNSAPDKSGLPSDRFSAERTGGSVSTLTIQRTQQEDSAVYLCASSTGTGVSYEQYFGPGTRLTVT.

V and J are TRBV19 and TRBJ2-1; 11 bases match TRBD2. The CDR3 is 16 amino acids. Per the germline V gene, CDR1 is LNHDA and CDR2 is SQIVND (reference sequence). The J segment lost 8 bases and the V segment lost 4 bases, leaving 10 bases of the junction unmatched. CDR3 in DNA: TGTGCCAGTAGTACCTTAGCGGGAGGGCCTTTGGATGAGCAGTTCTTC. Translating it yields CASSTLAGGPLDEQFF.

The CDR3 loop is CASSLAVGHEQYF. The DNA for the CDR3 is TGCGCCAGCAGCTTGGCGGTAGGGCACGAGCAGTACTTC. This chain joins TRBV5-1 and TRBJ2-7; D call uncertain. The CDR3 spans 13 residues. V lost 0 bases and J 5 bases, leaving 9 bases between the germline ends. CDR1 is SGHRS, CDR2 YFSETQ, per germline.

The chain links TRBV29-1 to TRBJ2-1, with a tentative D call TRBD2 (6 bases). This CDR3 contains 13 residues. Trimming stripped 7 bases from V and 0 bases from J, with 10 bases between. The V gene's germline CDR1 is SQVTM and CDR2 ANQGSEA. Here the CDR3 reads CSEATSSYNEQFF. In nucleotides, the CDR3 is TGCAGCGAGGCGACTAGCTCCTACAATGAGCAGTTCTTC.

The chain recombines TRBV5-8 with TRBJ2-7, with 10 bases lining up with TRBD2. The CDR3 extends over 16 amino acids. Unmatched junction bases numbered 9, after V lost 6 bases and J lost 0 bases. Germline lookup yields CDR1 SGHTS and CDR2 YDEGEE. Here the CDR3 DNA reads TGTGCCAGCACCCGCAGGCTAGCGGGAGACTCCTACGAGCAGTACTTC. This sequence encodes CASTRRLAGDSYEQYF. Based on the CDR3 plus reference TRBV5-8 and TRBJ2-7, the full variable domain is EAGVTQSPTHLIKTRGQQATLRCSPISGHTSVYWYQQALGLGLQFLLWYDEGEERNRGNFPPRFSGRQFPNYSSELNVNALELEDSALYLCASTRRLAGDSYEQYFGPGTRLTVT.

The V call is TRBV19, the J call TRBJ2-1; 8 bases fit TRBD2. The CDR3 covers 17 residues. The germline CDR1 and CDR2 sequences are LNHDA and SQIVND (reference sequence). The J segment lost 2 bases and the V segment lost 0 bases, leaving 6 bases of the junction unmatched. The CDR3, as DNA: TGTGCCAGTAGTATAGATTTTCGGCGGGGGGCCTACAATGAGCAGTTCTTC. Translation: CASSIDFRRGAYNEQFF. The full variable domain, rest sourced from reference TRBV19 and TRBJ2-1, is DGGITQSPKYLFRKEGQNVTLSCEQNLNHDAMYWYRQDPGQGLRLIYYSQIVNDFQKGDIAEGYSVSREKKESFPLTVTSAQKNPTAFYLCASSIDFRRGAYNEQFFGPGTRLTVL.

This chain uses TRBV11-3 with TRBJ2-2; 11 bases line up with TRBD2. The germline gives CDR1 SGHNT, CDR2 YENEEA. CDR3 size: 18 residues. V was pared by 5 bases and J by 4 bases, with 12 bases of the junction left unmatched. The CDR3 spells CASSPLAGGPRSTGELFF. Here the CDR3 DNA reads TGTGCCAGCAGCCCGCTAGCGGGAGGTCCTCGGAGCACCGGGGAGCTGTTTTTT. Together with reference TRBV11-3 and TRBJ2-2, the CDR3 gives the full variable domain: EAGVVQSPRYKIIEKKQPVAFWCNPISGHNTLYWYLQNLGQGPELLIRYENEEAVDDSQLPKDRFSAERLKGVDSTLKIQPAELGDSAVYLCASSPLAGGPRSTGELFFGEGSRLTVL.

V and J are TRBV6-5 and TRBJ1-1; 10 bases line up with TRBD1. This CDR3 has 13 amino acids. J was trimmed by 5 bases and V by 6 bases; bases with no gene match: 3. Per the germline V gene, CDR1 is MNHEY and CDR2 is SVGAGI. In DNA form, the CDR3 reads TGTGCCAGCAGGGGGACAGGGGAGACTGAAGCTTTCTTT. Residues: CASRGTGETEAFF.

The chain combines TRBV7-9 with TRBJ2-1, with TRBD2 identical over 8 bases. Germline V gene sequence: CDR1 SEHNR, CDR2 FQNEAQ (reference sequence). The V gene end was trimmed by 4 bases and the J gene end by 4 bases; junction bases not matched to a gene: 3. This CDR3 is built from 14 residues. The CDR3, as DNA: TGTGCCAGCAGCTCGGGACTAGGATACAATGAGCAGTTCTTC. Encoded protein: CASSSGLGYNEQFF.

This clone was picked up a small number of times. This rearrangement joins TRBV3-1 (or the pseudogene TRBV3-2) to TRBJ1-2, with 7 bases matching TRBD1. J lost 4 bases, V lost 3 bases, and 8 bases had no gene match. CDR3 length equals 15 residues. Germline CDR1 is LGHDT and CDR2 is YNNKEL (reference sequence). The CDR3 DNA follows: TGTGCCAGCAGCCACCTGACAGGGCAGGCCTATGGCTACACCTTC. It translates to CASSHLTGQAYGYTF.

The chain has TRBV7-3 and TRBJ1-6; no firm D call. Germline-derived CDR1 and CDR2 are SGHTA and FQGTGA. CDR3 length equals 15 residues. V lost 0 bases and J 8 bases, leaving 11 bases between the germline ends. The DNA for the CDR3 is TGTGCCAGCAGCTTAACCGCCTTCGGGGATTCACCCCTCCACTTT. Its protein is CASSLTAFGDSPLHF.

This chain links TRBV10-3 with TRBJ2-3, with 9 bases lining up with TRBD1. The CDR3 length is 17 residues. CDR1 and CDR2 (germline): ENHRY, SYGVKD. J gave up 2 bases and V 5 bases, and 11 bases lay outside the gene matches. As DNA, the CDR3 is TGTGCCATCAGTAAAAGTACCGGGACAGGGAACACAGATACGCAGTATTTT. The encoded protein is CAISKSTGTGNTDTQYF.

The CDR3 loop reads CASSPLAGIRKNTGELFF. In DNA form, the CDR3 reads TGTGCCAGCTCACCACTGGCGGGGATAAGAAAGAACACCGGGGAGCTGTTTTTT. J is TRBJ2-2 and V is TRBV18; maybe TRBD2 (6 bases). Germline CDR1 KGHSH, CDR2 LQKENI. This CDR3 has 18 residues. V was cut by 1 base and J by 1 base, with 16 bases left in between.

This clone was seen a single time. This chain connects TRBV18 to TRBJ1-2, with 9 bases fitting TRBD1. There are 16 residues in the CDR3. From germline, CDR1 is KGHSH and CDR2 LQKENI. J was trimmed by 2 bases and V by 3 bases; bases with no gene match: 7. Written as DNA, the CDR3 is TGTGCCAGCTCACCGACCGGGACAGGGACCAACTATGGCTACACCTTC. It encodes CASSPTGTGTNYGYTF.

The chain links TRBV27 to TRBJ1-2; 10 nucleotides align to TRBD1. Germline-derived CDR1 and CDR2 are MNHEY and SMNVEV (reference sequence). This CDR3 spans 16 amino acids. Trimming removed 5 bases from V and 6 bases from J; junction bases left unmatched: 12. The CDR3 sequence is CASSLRRQGAVDGYTF. In nucleotides, the CDR3 is TGTGCCAGCAGTCTCCGAAGACAGGGGGCGGTCGATGGCTACACCTTC.